This TCR beta chain was retrieved from a study of blood T cell repertoires in COVID-19. The table came from immunoSEQ multiplex PCR; TCRdb's copy has only in-frame clones and leaves some out. The table records 150,000 to 200,000 clones, 65% to 85% of them present only once. Losses at the gene ends were 7 bases for V and 4 bases for J; bases not matched to a gene: 7. The length of the CDR3 is 14 residues. Per the germline V gene, CDR1 is SQVTM and CDR2 is ANQGSEA. The chain uses TRBV29-1 and TRBJ2-2; the match to TRBD1 covers 9 bases. This receptor was taken from a man in his 70s who had been exposed to COVID-19. Sequences were obtained from PBMCs or T cells enriched from blood (not recorded which). CDR3 in amino acids: CSAGTGRGTGELFF. In DNA form, the CDR3 reads TGCAGCGCTGGGACAGGGCGCGGCACCGGGGAGCTGTTTTTT.